This T cell receptor (beta chain) is drawn from a study of T cell changes during pregnancy in multiple sclerosis. The germline V gene has CDR1 SGHTA and CDR2 FQGTGA. The CDR3 spans 18 residues. Trimming shortened V by 5 bases and J by 1 base, and 18 bases separated the two germline ends. Only in-frame clones appear in the TCRdb table, and some are missing; sequencing was by immunoSEQ multiplex PCR. The table has 40,000 to 60,000 clones, approximately 94% seen once. The genes are TRBV7-3 and TRBJ2-6; TRBD2 is a possible D gene (6 bases). The TCR originated in a female donor with multiple sclerosis, enrolled in a pregnancy study. Sequencing was performed on CD4+ T cells from peripheral blood mononuclear cells, taken before pregnancy. The DNA of the CDR3 is TGTGCCAGCAGCGGACCTTGGTCGGGGGTGTCTGGGGCCAACGTCCTGACTTTC. Translating it yields CASSGPWSGVSGANVLTF.